Following are 5 T cell receptor beta chains from one sample sequenced in a study of cytotoxic CD8 clonotypes in ibrutinib-treated CLL. Assay used: immunoSEQ multiplex PCR; TCRdb lists only in-frame clones, some missing. The sample holds some 23,000 clones, about two thirds seen once. Sequenced material: PBMCs, taken at disease progression, from a patient treated with ibrutinib. These receptors were taken from a human donor with chronic lymphocytic leukemia.

The chain recombines TRBV19 with TRBJ1-1, with D possibly being TRBD1 (5 bases). The CDR3 length is 13 residues. Trimming took off 8 bases at V and 1 base at J, with 11 bases between the two ends. Germline V lookup: CDR1 LNHDA, CDR2 SQIVND (reference sequence). The CDR3 loop reads CASRDGWNTEAFF. CDR3 sequence (DNA): TGTGCCAGTCGGGACGGATGGAACACTGAAGCTTTCTTT.

The CDR3 DNA sequence: TGTGCCAGCATCGAGAGGGGGCCCAACTATGGCTACACCTTC. As protein: CASIERGPNYGYTF. This chain joins TRBV6-4 and TRBJ1-2, with 7 bases that match TRBD1. V lost 7 bases to trimming and J lost 2 bases; unmatched junction nucleotides: 7. Per germline, CDR1 MRHNA and CDR2 SNTAGT. This CDR3 is built from 14 residues.

The DNA of the CDR3 is TGCGCCAGCAACCAGGGAATATATAATTCACCCCTCCACTTT. Translating gives CASNQGIYNSPLHF. The rearrangement joins TRBV5-1 to TRBJ1-6; D may be TRBD1 (5 bases). Germline lookup yields CDR1 SGHRS and CDR2 YFSETQ. The CDR3 has 14 residues. The V end was cut by 6 bases, the J end by 4 bases, with 11 bases between.

V is TRBV7-2 and J is TRBJ2-7; weak D call: TRBD1 (6 bases). This CDR3 is 14 amino acids long. The ends were cut back, 1 base at V and 4 bases at J, with 11 bases in the middle. CDR1 SGHTA and CDR2 FQGNSA come from the germline V gene. The CDR3 DNA follows: TGTGCCAGCAGCTTAGTCGTCAGGGGATACGAGCAGTACTTC. It is translated as CASSLVVRGYEQYF.

This chain links TRBV13 with TRBJ2-6; D unclear. Germline values: CDR1 PRHDT, CDR2 FYEKMQ (reference sequence). This CDR3 is built from 14 residues. V was pared by 2 bases and J by 4 bases, with 6 bases between. CDR3 nucleotide sequence: TGTGCCAGCAGCTTAAACTCCGGGGCCAACGTCCTGACTTTC. Its translation is CASSLNSGANVLTF.